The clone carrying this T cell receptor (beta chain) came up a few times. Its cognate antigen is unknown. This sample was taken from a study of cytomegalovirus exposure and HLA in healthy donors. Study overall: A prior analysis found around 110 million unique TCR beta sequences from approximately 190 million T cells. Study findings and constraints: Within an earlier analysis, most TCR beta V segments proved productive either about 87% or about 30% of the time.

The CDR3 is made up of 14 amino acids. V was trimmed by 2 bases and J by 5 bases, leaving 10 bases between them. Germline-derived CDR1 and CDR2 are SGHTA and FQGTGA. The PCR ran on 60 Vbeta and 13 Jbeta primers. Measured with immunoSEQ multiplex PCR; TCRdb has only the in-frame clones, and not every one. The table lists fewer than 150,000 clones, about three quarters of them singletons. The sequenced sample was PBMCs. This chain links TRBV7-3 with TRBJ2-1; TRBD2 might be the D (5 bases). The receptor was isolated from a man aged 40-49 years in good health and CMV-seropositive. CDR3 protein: CASSLQGLDNEQFF. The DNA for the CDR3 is TGTGCCAGCAGCTTACAAGGACTTGACAATGAGCAGTTCTTC.